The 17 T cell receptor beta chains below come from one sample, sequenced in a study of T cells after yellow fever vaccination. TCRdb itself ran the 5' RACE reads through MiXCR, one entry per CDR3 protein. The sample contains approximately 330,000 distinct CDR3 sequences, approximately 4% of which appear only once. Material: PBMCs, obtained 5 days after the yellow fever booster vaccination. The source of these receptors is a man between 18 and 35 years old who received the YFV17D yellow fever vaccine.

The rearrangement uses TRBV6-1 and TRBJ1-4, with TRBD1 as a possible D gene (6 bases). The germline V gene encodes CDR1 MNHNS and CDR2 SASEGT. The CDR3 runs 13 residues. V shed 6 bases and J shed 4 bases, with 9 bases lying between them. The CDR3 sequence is CASSDRLNEKLFF. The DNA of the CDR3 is TGTGCCAGCAGCGACAGGCTTAATGAAAAACTGTTTTTT.

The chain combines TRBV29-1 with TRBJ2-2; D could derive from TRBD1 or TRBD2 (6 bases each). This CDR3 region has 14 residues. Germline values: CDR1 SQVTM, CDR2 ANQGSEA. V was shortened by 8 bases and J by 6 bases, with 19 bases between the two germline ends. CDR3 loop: CSTLGGGTSGELFF. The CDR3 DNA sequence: TGCAGCACCCTCGGGGGCGGGACGTCCGGGGAGCTGTTTTTT.

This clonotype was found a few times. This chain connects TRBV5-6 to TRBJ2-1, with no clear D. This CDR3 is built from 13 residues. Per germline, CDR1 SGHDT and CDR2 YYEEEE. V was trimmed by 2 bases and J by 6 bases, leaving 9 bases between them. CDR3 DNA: TGTGCCAGCAGCTTCGACGGCTTCAATGAGCAGTTCTTC. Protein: CASSFDGFNEQFF.

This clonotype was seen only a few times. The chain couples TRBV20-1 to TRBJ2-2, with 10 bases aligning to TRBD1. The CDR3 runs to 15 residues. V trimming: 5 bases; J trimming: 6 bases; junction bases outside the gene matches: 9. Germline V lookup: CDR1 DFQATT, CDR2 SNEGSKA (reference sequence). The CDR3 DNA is TGCAGTGCTCCCCTTCGGGACAGGGGCGCCGGGGAGCTGTTTTTT. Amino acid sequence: CSAPLRDRGAGELFF.

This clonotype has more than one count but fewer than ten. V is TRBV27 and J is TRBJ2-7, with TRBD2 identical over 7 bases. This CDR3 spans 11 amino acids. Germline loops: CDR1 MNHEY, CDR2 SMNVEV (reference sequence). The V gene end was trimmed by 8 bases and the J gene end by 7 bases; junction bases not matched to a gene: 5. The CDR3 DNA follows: TGTGCCAGCCGGGGGGACTCTGAGCAGTACGTC. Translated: CASRGDSEQYV.

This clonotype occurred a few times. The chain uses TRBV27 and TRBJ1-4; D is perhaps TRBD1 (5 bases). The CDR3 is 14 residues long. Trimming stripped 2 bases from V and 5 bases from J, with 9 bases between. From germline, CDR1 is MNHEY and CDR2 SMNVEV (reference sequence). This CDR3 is CASSLTAGNEKLFF. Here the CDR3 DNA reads TGTGCCAGCAGTTTAACCGCAGGGAATGAAAAACTGTTTTTT.

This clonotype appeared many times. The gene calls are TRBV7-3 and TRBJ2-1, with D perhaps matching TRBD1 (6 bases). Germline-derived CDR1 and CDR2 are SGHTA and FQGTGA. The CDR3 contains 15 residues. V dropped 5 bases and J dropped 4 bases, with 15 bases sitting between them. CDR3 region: CASSPGQFSYNEQFF. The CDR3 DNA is TGTGCCAGCAGCCCCGGACAGTTTAGTTACAATGAGCAGTTCTTC.

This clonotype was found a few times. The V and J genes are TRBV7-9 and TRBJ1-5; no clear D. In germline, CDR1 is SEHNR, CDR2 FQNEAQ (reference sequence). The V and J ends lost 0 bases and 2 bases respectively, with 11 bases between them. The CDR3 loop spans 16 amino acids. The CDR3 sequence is CASSLASPAGNQPQHF. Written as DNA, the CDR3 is TGTGCCAGCAGCTTAGCGTCTCCCGCCGGCAATCAGCCCCAGCATTTT.

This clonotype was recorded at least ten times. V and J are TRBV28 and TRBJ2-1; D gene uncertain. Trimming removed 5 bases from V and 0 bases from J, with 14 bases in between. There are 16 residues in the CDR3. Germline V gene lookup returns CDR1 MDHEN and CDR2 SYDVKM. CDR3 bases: TGTGCCAGCAGTCCCTCGGGCCCCAGCTCCTACAATGAGCAGTTCTTC. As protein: CASSPSGPSSYNEQFF.

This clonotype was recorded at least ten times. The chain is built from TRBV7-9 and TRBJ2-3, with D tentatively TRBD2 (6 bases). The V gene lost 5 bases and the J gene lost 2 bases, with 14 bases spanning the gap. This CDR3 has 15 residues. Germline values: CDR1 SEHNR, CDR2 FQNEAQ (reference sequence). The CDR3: CASSPKTRLTDTQYF. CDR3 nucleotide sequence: TGTGCCAGCAGCCCGAAGACTAGGCTCACAGATACGCAGTATTTT.

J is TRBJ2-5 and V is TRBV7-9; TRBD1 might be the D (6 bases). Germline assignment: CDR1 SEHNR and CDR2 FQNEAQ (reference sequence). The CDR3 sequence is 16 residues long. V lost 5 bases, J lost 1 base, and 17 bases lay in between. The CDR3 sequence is CASSPRLGASQETQYF. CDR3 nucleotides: TGTGCCAGCAGCCCTCGGCTGGGGGCAAGCCAAGAGACCCAGTACTTC.

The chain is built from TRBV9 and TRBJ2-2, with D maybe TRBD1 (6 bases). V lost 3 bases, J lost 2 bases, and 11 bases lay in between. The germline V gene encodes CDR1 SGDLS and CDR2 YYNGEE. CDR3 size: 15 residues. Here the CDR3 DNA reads TGTGCCAGCAGCGCACAGGGTCGTAACACCGGGGAGCTGTTTTTT. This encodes CASSAQGRNTGELFF. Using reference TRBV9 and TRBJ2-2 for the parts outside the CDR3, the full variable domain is DSGVTQTPKHLITATGQRVTLRCSPRSGDLSVYWYQQSLDQGLQFLIQYYNGEERAKGNILERFSAQQFPDLHSELNLSSLELGDSALYFCASSAQGRNTGELFFGEGSRLTVL.

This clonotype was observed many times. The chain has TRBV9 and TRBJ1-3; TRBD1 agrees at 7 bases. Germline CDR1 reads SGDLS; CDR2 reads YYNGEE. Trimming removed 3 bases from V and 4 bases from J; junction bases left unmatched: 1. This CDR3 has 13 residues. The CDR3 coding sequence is TGTGCCAGCAGCGGGACAGGAGGAAACACCATATATTTT. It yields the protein CASSGTGGNTIYF.

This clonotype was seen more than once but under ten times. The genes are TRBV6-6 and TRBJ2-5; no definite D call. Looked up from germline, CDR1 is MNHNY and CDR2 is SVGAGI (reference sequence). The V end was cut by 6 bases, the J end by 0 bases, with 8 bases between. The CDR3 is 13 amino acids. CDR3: CASREKYQETQYF. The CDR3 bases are TGTGCCAGCAGGGAGAAGTACCAAGAGACCCAGTACTTC.

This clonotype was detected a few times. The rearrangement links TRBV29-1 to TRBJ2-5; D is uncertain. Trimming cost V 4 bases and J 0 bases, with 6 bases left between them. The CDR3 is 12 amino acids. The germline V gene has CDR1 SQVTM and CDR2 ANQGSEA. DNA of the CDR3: TGCAGCGTTGCCGGTTACCAAGAGACCCAGTACTTC. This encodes CSVAGYQETQYF. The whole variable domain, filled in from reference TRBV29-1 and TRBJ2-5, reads SAVISQKPSRDICQRGTSLTIQCQVDSQVTMMFWYRQQPGQSLTLIATANQGSEATYESGFVIDKFPISRPNLTFSTLTVSNMSPEDSSIYLCSVAGYQETQYFGPGTRLLVL.

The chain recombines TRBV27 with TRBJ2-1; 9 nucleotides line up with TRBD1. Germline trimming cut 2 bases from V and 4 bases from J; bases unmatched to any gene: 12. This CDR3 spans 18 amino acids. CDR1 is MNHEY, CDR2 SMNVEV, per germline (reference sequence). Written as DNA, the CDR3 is TGTGCCAGCAGTTTAATCCCCCGGACAGGGGTCGGTTACAATGAGCAGTTCTTC. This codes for CASSLIPRTGVGYNEQFF.

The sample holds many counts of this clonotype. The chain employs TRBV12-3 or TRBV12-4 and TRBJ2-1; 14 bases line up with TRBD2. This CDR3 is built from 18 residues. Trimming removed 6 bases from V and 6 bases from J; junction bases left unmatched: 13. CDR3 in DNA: TGTGCCAGCAGCCCCGGACTAGCGGGGGGCTCACGTCGCAATGAGCAGTTCTTC. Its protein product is CASSPGLAGGSRRNEQFF.